These 21 T cell receptor beta chains were all obtained from the same sample, sequenced in a study of T-cell reconstitution after alpha-beta-depleted transplantation in children (dated by TCRdb to between 2015 and 2016). Interpreted using the paper, the treatment or condition label stands for: allogeneic hematopoietic cell transplantation with graft depleted of TCRalphabeta T cells and CD19 B cells. Libraries were constructed by PCR. Instrument on record: Illumina HiSeq 2500. TCR library preparation used molecular barcoding, with unique molecular identifiers applied to normalize quantification of the TCRbeta repertoire. The public reads were reprocessed in TCRdb via fastp at Q25 and MiXCR, keeping in-frame beta chains. Here each entry gathers all rows of one CDR3 protein and keeps the most common genes and DNA. The sample table lists some 310,000 distinct CDR3 sequences, around 25% of them with a count of one. The ten top clones hold approximately 11% of the sample.

The sequencing here drew on PBMCs, mostly from graft donor cells, taken 180 days after TCRalphabeta/CD19-depleted stem cell transplant. The source is a male patient younger than 18 who had a stem cell transplant for acute lymphoblastic leukemia, so the T cells may come from the graft donor.

The rearrangement links TRBV12-3 or TRBV12-4 to TRBJ2-7; TRBD1 agrees at 11 bases. The CDR3 is made up of 15 amino acids. V shed 3 bases and J 7 bases; nucleotides not matched to a gene: 8. The CDR3 reads CASSLGGTGGGEQYF. The CDR3 coding sequence is TGTGCCAGCAGTTTGGGGGGGACAGGGGGAGGTGAGCAGTACTTC.

This clonotype was recorded a few times. J is TRBJ2-6 and V is TRBV27; D may be TRBD1 or TRBD2 (7 bases each). Germline V gene sequence: CDR1 MNHEY, CDR2 SMNVEV (reference sequence). V lost 6 bases and J 0 bases, leaving 27 bases between the germline ends. The CDR3 is made up of 21 amino acids. Written as DNA, the CDR3 is TGTGCCAGCAGCTTCCAGGGGGGGGTTCGCCTAGTCCTCTCTGGGGCCAACGTCCTGACTTTC. This encodes CASSFQGGVRLVLSGANVLTF.

This clonotype showed up just a few times. The chain employs TRBV20-1 and TRBJ2-5, with 9 bases lining up with TRBD2. CDR3 size: 17 residues. Germline V lookup: CDR1 DFQATT, CDR2 SNEGSKA (reference sequence). V shed 1 base, J shed 4 bases, and the junction held 13 bases outside the gene matches. This chain's CDR3 is CSARAAIGGRAGETQYF. The CDR3 nucleotides read TGCAGTGCTAGAGCTGCCATCGGCGGGAGGGCCGGAGAGACCCAGTACTTC.

The chain combines TRBV7-3 with TRBJ2-7; 9 bases match TRBD1. The germline V gene encodes CDR1 SGHTA and CDR2 FQGTGA. Trimming took 0 bases from V and 4 from J; bases not matched to a gene: 7. The CDR3 sequence is 16 residues long. The CDR3 DNA follows: TGTGCCAGCAGCTTAACTACAGGGGGCCCCCGATACGAGCAGTACTTC. Amino acid sequence: CASSLTTGGPRYEQYF.

This clonotype was observed a handful of times. The chain recombines TRBV12-3 or TRBV12-4 with TRBJ2-7; no clear D gene. V was trimmed by 0 bases and J by 1 base, leaving 7 bases between them. This CDR3 region has 14 residues. The CDR3 reads CASSLAGYSYEQYF. CDR3 bases: TGTGCCAGCAGTTTAGCGGGCTATTCCTACGAGCAGTACTTC.

This clonotype was seen a few times. The rearrangement links TRBV12-3 or TRBV12-4 to TRBJ2-5; 15 positions agree with TRBD2. There are 17 residues in the CDR3. V was clipped by 5 bases and J by 2 bases; unmatched bases: 6. CDR3 region: CASSPGTSGRLQETQYF. CDR3 sequence (DNA): TGTGCCAGCAGTCCTGGGACTAGCGGGAGGTTGCAAGAGACCCAGTACTTC.

There are a few counts of this clonotype. V usage is TRBV6-1 and J usage is TRBJ2-3; TRBD2 agrees at 8 bases. The CDR3 length is 19 residues. V was pared by 1 base and J by 1 base, with 13 bases of the junction left unmatched. Per germline, CDR1 MNHNS and CDR2 SASEGT. CDR3 bases: TGTGCCAGCAGTGAAGGGTGGGGGATTGGAGCGGGGGGCACAGATACGCAGTATTTT. Translation gives CASSEGWGIGAGGTDTQYF.

The chain joins TRBV9 to TRBJ2-2, with 9 bases lining up with TRBD2. This CDR3 contains 16 residues. J lost 3 bases, V lost 1 base, and 4 bases had no gene match. In germline, CDR1 is SGDLS, CDR2 YYNGEE. Here the CDR3 reads CASSVRLAVYTGELFF. The CDR3, as DNA: TGTGCCAGCAGCGTAAGACTAGCGGTTTACACCGGGGAGCTGTTTTTT.

The genes are TRBV20-1 and TRBJ2-5; D could derive from TRBD1 or TRBD2 (6 bases each). Germline V CDR1 and CDR2: DFQATT, SNEGSKA (reference sequence). The CDR3 loop spans 15 amino acids. V lost 3 bases to trimming and J lost 0 bases, with 14 bases between them. This CDR3 is CSASRGRLYQETQYF. CDR3 nucleotides: TGCAGTGCTAGCCGGGGGCGGTTGTACCAAGAGACCCAGTACTTC.

This clonotype was detected many times. This chain joins TRBV12-3 or TRBV12-4 and TRBJ2-3; D perhaps matches TRBD2 (6 bases). With 5 bases removed from V and 4 bases from J, the gap between germline ends came to 19 bases. The CDR3 length is 16 residues. The CDR3 region is CASSPRTQTRSDTQYF. DNA of the CDR3: TGTGCCAGCAGTCCCCGGACCCAGACTAGGTCAGATACGCAGTATTTT.

The V gene is TRBV4-1, the J gene TRBJ1-4, with 8 nucleotides matching TRBD1. The CDR3 is made up of 15 amino acids. The ends lost 4 bases at V and 5 bases at J; junction bases unmatched: 6. CDR1 is MGHRA, CDR2 YSYEKL, per germline. The CDR3, as DNA: TGCGCCAGCAGCCCTGGACAGGGACGGAATGAAAAACTGTTTTTT. Its translation is CASSPGQGRNEKLFF.

The chain combines TRBV25-1 with TRBJ2-1; D not resolved. Germline CDR1 and CDR2: MGHDK and SYGVNS. The V end was cut by 10 bases, the J end by 3 bases, with 19 bases between. The CDR3 runs to 15 residues. The CDR3 region is CAMSPGLLGYNEQFF. CDR3 coding DNA: TGTGCCATGAGCCCTGGGCTCCTCGGCTACAATGAGCAGTTCTTC.

In its sample, this clonotype was seen a few times. The V and J genes are TRBV9 and TRBJ1-1; 7 nucleotides agree with TRBD1. V shed 4 bases and J 5 bases; nucleotides not matched to a gene: 14. The CDR3 totals 16 residues. Germline CDR1 reads SGDLS; CDR2 reads YYNGEE. The CDR3 DNA is TGTGCCAGCAGCACAGGGGCGACTCTTTTAAGAACTGAAGCTTTCTTT. Translating it yields CASSTGATLLRTEAFF.

The chain couples TRBV6-2 or TRBV6-3 to TRBJ2-3, with 13 positions matching TRBD2. Trimming cost V 4 bases and J 2 bases; bases outside gene matches: 9. The CDR3 extends over 18 amino acids. Germline V CDR1 and CDR2: MNHEY, SVGEGT. The CDR3 here is CASSSRPGLAGPTDTQYF. CDR3 bases: TGTGCCAGCAGTTCTCGGCCGGGACTAGCGGGACCCACAGATACGCAGTATTTT.

This clonotype was observed a few times. The chain recombines TRBV12-3 or TRBV12-4 with TRBJ2-3, with a tentative D call TRBD2 (7 bases). Trimming removed 7 bases at V and 0 bases at J, with 17 bases between. The CDR3 loop spans 16 amino acids. CDR3 protein: CASTRLRGPSTDTQYF. Written as DNA, the CDR3 is TGTGCCAGCACCCGTCTGCGGGGGCCTAGCACAGATACGCAGTATTTT.

This chain links TRBV7-8 with TRBJ1-3; unclear D gene. Germline V gene data show CDR1 as SGHVS and CDR2 as FQNEAQ. V was cut by 4 bases and J by 4 bases, with 11 bases left in between. The CDR3 is 14 amino acids. The CDR3 region is CASSSPRWGNTIYF. The CDR3, as DNA: TGTGCCAGCAGCTCCCCCAGGTGGGGAAACACCATATATTTT.

This clonotype was detected only a few times. The rearrangement joins TRBV5-1 to TRBJ1-1; possibly TRBD1 for D (5 bases). V lost 0 bases and J 0 bases, leaving 9 bases between the germline ends. The germline gives CDR1 SGHRS, CDR2 YFSETQ. This CDR3 comprises 15 residues. The CDR3 DNA is TGCGCCAGCAGCTTGGGGGGACTCCTGAACACTGAAGCTTTCTTT. Encoded protein: CASSLGGLLNTEAFF.

This clonotype was picked up a small number of times. The chain uses TRBV2 and TRBJ2-1; 10 nucleotides match TRBD2. Germline trimming cut 6 bases from V and 7 bases from J; bases unmatched to any gene: 6. The CDR3 runs to 14 residues. Per germline, CDR1 SNHLY and CDR2 FYNNEI. CDR3 sequence: CASRAGLAKNEQFF. The CDR3 DNA reads as TGTGCCAGCAGGGCGGGACTAGCGAAGAATGAGCAGTTCTTC.

The CDR3 coding sequence is TGTGCCAGCAGTTACTCGTCGAGTGAGACCCAGTACTTC. Its translation: CASSYSSSETQYF. V is TRBV6-5 and J is TRBJ2-5, with D hard to call. V was trimmed by 0 bases and J by 5 bases, leaving 7 bases between them. Germline lookup yields CDR1 MNHEY and CDR2 SVGAGI. The CDR3 is 13 residues long.

This clonotype has just a few counts. V is TRBV7-8 and J is TRBJ1-1, with no clear D. This CDR3 spans 13 amino acids. Between the trimmed V and J ends, which lost 5 bases and 2 bases, there was a span of 9 bases. Germline V CDR1 and CDR2: SGHVS, FQNEAQ. The CDR3 here is CASSNNINTEAFF. CDR3 in DNA: TGTGCCAGCAGCAATAACATTAACACTGAAGCTTTCTTT. Based on the CDR3 plus reference TRBV7-8 and TRBJ1-1, the full variable domain is GAGVSQSPRYKVAKRGQDVALRCDPISGHVSLFWYQQALGQGPEFLTYFQNEAQLDKSGLPSDRFFAERPEGSVSTLKIQRTQQEDSAVYLCASSNNINTEAFFGQGTRLTVV.

The table lists this clonotype with a few counts. The V and J genes are TRBV19 and TRBJ2-2; 7 nucleotides match TRBD2. This CDR3 contains 14 residues. Germline-derived CDR1 and CDR2 are LNHDA and SQIVND (reference sequence). Trimming took 7 bases from V and 5 from J; bases not matched to a gene: 7. The CDR3 coding sequence is TGTGCCAGTAAGGAGGCGGGAGAAACCGGGGAGCTGTTTTTT. It translates to CASKEAGETGELFF.